The clone carrying this TCR beta chain was recorded a few times. Antigen specificity is unknown. The germline V gene has CDR1 MDHEN and CDR2 SYDVKM. V was trimmed by 6 bases and J by 0 bases, leaving 9 bases between them. The CDR3 extends over 14 amino acids. These data originate in a study of OX40 agonist ivuxolimab in advanced cancers. On the study more broadly: Mean age approximately 61 years, range about 20 to 79; just over 80% male. Patients with prior anti-PD-1, anti-PD-L1 or anti-CTLA-4 therapy were eligible; less than 50% had some. One hepatocellular carcinoma and a couple of cutaneous melanoma patients partially responded. Study findings and constraints: The specificity for antigen of the expanded peripheral T cells was not determined.

Produced via immunoSEQ multiplex PCR; TCRdb's table is partial and in-frame only. Of about 46,000 clones in the sample, roughly nine tenths are singletons; the top ten hold approximately 52%. The gene calls are TRBV28 and TRBJ1-3; no firm D call. This TCR was sampled from an adult with an advanced solid tumor such as melanoma, head and neck, liver or kidney cancer. The sample was CD4+ or CD8+ T cells sorted from blood, taken in a trial of the OX40 agonist ivuxolimab. CDR3 DNA sequence: TGTGCCAGCAGGGCAAGGAGCTCTGGAAACACCATATATTTT. Its protein is CASRARSSGNTIYF.